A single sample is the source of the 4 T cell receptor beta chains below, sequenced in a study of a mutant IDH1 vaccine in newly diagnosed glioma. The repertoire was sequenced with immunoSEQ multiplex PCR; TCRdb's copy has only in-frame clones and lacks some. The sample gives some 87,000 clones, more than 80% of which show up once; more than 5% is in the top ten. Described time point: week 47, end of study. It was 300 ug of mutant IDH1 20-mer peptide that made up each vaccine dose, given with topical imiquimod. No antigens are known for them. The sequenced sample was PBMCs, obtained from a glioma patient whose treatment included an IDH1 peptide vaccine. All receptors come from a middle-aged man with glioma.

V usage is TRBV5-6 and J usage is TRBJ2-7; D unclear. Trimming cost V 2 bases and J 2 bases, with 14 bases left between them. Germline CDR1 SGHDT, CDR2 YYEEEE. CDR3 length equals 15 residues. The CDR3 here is CASSFYETATYEQYF. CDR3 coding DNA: TGTGCCAGCAGCTTTTACGAGACTGCGACCTACGAGCAGTACTTC.

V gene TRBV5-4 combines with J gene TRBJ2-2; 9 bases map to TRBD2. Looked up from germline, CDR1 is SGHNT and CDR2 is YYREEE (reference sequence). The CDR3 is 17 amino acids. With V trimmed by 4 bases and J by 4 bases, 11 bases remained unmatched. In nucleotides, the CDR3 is TGTGCCAGCAGCGGAAACCCTAGCGGGACGGGCACCGGGGAGCTGTTTTTT. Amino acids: CASSGNPSGTGTGELFF.

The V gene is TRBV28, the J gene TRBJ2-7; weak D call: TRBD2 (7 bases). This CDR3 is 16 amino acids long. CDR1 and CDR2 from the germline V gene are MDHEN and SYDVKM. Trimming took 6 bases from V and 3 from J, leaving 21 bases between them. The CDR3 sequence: CASSSPGGHHGYEQYF. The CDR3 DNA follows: TGTGCCAGCAGCTCCCCCGGGGGGCATCATGGCTACGAGCAGTACTTC.

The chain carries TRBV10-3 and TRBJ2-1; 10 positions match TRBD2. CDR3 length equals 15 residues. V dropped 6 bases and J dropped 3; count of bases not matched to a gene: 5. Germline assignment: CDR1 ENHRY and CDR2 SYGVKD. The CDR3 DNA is TGTGCCATCAGCGCCCCTAGCGGGGGCTACAATGAGCAGTTCTTC. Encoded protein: CAISAPSGGYNEQFF.